This is a list of T cell receptor beta chains from one sample in a study of cytomegalovirus exposure and HLA in healthy donors. Profiling relied on immunoSEQ multiplex PCR, and the TCRdb table lists in-frame clones only, not all of them. The listing contains approximately 130,000 clones. Sequencing was carried out using PBMCs. The receptor source for this set is a woman aged 60 to 75 in good health and CMV-seronegative. The CDR3 runs from the conserved cysteine through the conserved F or W. A D gene is named only where the DNA matches it firmly.

d_call j_call v_call cdr3_aa cdr3_nt
TRBD2 TRBJ2-1 TRBV19 CASSIERLAANEQFF TGTGCCAGTAGTATCGAACGACTAGCGGCCAATGAGCAGTTCTTC
- TRBJ1-5 TRBV7-8 CASSPTATVRNQPQHF TGTGCCAGCAGCCCGACCGCGACAGTGCGCAATCAGCCCCAGCATTTT
- TRBJ1-1 TRBV10-1 CASSDNQGEAFF TGCGCCAGCAGTGACAATCAGGGTGAAGCTTTCTTT
- TRBJ2-1 TRBV2 CASSFTALGQFF TGTGCCAGCAGTTTTACAGCCCTGGGGCAGTTCTTC
- TRBJ2-7 TRBV6-1 CASSDIPDKSYEQYF TGTGCCAGCAGCGATATACCGGACAAGTCCTACGAGCAGTACTTC
TRBD1 TRBJ2-3 TRBV6-1 CASSEGTGVQDTQYF TGTGCCAGCAGTGAAGGGACAGGGGTACAGGATACGCAGTATTTT
TRBD2 TRBJ2-1 TRBV10-2 CASSLAGGHEQFF TGCGCCAGCAGTTTAGCGGGAGGACATGAGCAGTTCTTC
- TRBJ2-7 TRBV2 CAINRDNLREQYF TGTGCCATTAACCGGGACAATCTTCGGGAGCAGTACTTC
- TRBJ1-4 TRBV11-2 CASSLKSKTVTNEKLFF TGTGCCAGCAGCTTAAAGTCCAAGACAGTGACAAATGAAAAACTGTTTTTT
- TRBJ1-1 TRBV28 CASSLAPRSEAFF TGTGCCAGCAGTTTAGCCCCCCGGTCAGAAGCTTTCTTT
- TRBJ2-5 TRBV7-2 CASSPGTSKYQETQYF TGTGCCAGCAGCCCCGGGACTTCGAAGTACCAAGAGACCCAGTACTTC
- TRBJ1-1 TRBV5-6 CASSQIQGGTEAFF TGTGCCAGCAGCCAGATACAGGGTGGGACTGAAGCTTTCTTT
- TRBJ2-7 TRBV29-1 CSVRGYEQYF TGCAGCGTTCGGGGGTACGAGCAGTACTTC
- TRBJ1-5 TRBV27 CASSLGAYSNQPQHF TGTGCCAGCAGTTTGGGCGCCTATAGCAATCAGCCCCAGCATTTT
- TRBJ2-7 TRBV14 CASSQVFTGPYEQYF TGTGCCAGCAGCCAAGTGTTTACGGGTCCATACGAGCAGTACTTC
- TRBJ1-5 TRBV28 CASTDYPHNSNQPQHF TGTGCCAGCACTGACTACCCCCATAATAGCAATCAGCCCCAGCATTTT
TRBD2 TRBJ2-7 TRBV13 CASSLQALAGVTYEQYF TGTGCCAGCAGCTTGCAAGCATTAGCGGGGGTCACCTACGAGCAGTACTTC
TRBD2 TRBJ2-1 TRBV7-3 CASSLIAGGHGEQFF TGTGCCAGCAGCTTAATAGCGGGAGGGCATGGTGAGCAGTTCTTC
TRBD1 TRBJ2-5 TRBV10-3 CAISEPNATGEETQYF TGTGCCATCAGTGAGCCGAACGCAACAGGGGAAGAGACCCAGTACTTC
TRBD1 TRBJ1-2 TRBV6-5 CASSYSSQGGYGYTF TGTGCCAGCAGTTACTCGAGTCAGGGGGGCTATGGCTACACCTTC
- TRBJ2-7 TRBV19 CASSIAWTAQADYEQYF TGTGCCAGTAGTATAGCCTGGACAGCGCAGGCGGACTACGAGCAGTACTTC
- TRBJ1-1 TRBV4-1 CASSRHGGDTEAFF TGCGCCAGCAGCCGCCATGGAGGAGACACTGAAGCTTTCTTT
- TRBJ1-1 TRBV18 CASSVDSNTEAFF TGTGCCAGCTCCGTGGACAGCAACACTGAAGCTTTCTTT
- TRBJ2-7 TRBV5-6 CASSLTEVGEQYF TGTGCCAGCAGCTTGACGGAGGTAGGCGAGCAGTACTTC
TRBD1 TRBJ2-3 TRBV6-1 CASRPGGSTDTQYF TGTGCCAGCAGGCCAGGGGGTAGCACAGATACGCAGTATTTT
TRBD2 TRBJ2-5 TRBV5-1 CASSYGLAGPCQETQYF TGCGCCAGCAGCTATGGACTAGCGGGACCTTGCCAAGAGACCCAGTACTTC
- TRBJ2-1 TRBV28 CASTPLGHFNEQFF TGTGCCAGCACCCCTTTGGGCCACTTCAATGAGCAGTTCTTC
- TRBJ1-2 TRBV19 CASSLGPGDQYPYGYTF TGTGCCAGTAGTCTGGGCCCCGGTGACCAATACCCCTATGGCTACACCTTC
TRBD1 TRBJ1-2 TRBV10-3 CAIRQRPGTGGRHPNYGYTF TGTGCCATCAGACAAAGACCCGGGACAGGGGGCAGGCATCCTAACTATGGCTACACCTTC
- TRBJ2-6 TRBV2 CASMYSGANVLTF TGTGCCAGCATGTACTCTGGGGCCAACGTCCTGACTTTC
TRBD1 TRBJ1-1 TRBV28 CASSQNAGGGLGAFF TGTGCCAGCAGTCAAAACGCGGGAGGGGGCTTGGGAGCTTTCTTT
- TRBJ1-2 TRBV28 CASSLPTSYGYTF TGTGCCAGCAGTTTGCCCACTTCGTATGGCTACACCTTC
TRBD1 TRBJ2-7 TRBV5-1 CASSPGQGLGYEQYF TGCGCCAGCAGCCCGGGACAGGGTTTGGGATACGAGCAGTACTTC
TRBD1 TRBJ2-5 TRBV5-1 CASSVDRGETQYF TGCGCCAGCAGCGTCGACAGGGGAGAGACCCAGTACTTC
TRBD1 TRBJ2-7 TRBV28 CASTSPGTGAHEQYF TGTGCCAGCACCTCGCCAGGGACAGGGGCTCACGAGCAGTACTTC
- TRBJ2-1 TRBV19 CASSIASRRRGHEQFF TGTGCCAGTAGTATTGCGTCGCGGCGGAGAGGGCATGAGCAGTTCTTC
TRBD1 TRBJ1-5 TRBV28 CASSAQNRGRGNQPQHF TGTGCCAGCAGTGCCCAAAACAGGGGCCGGGGCAATCAGCCCCAGCATTTT
- TRBJ2-7 TRBV6-5 CASTTPGTSYEQYF TGTGCCAGCACTACGCCAGGGACATCCTACGAGCAGTACTTC
TRBD1 TRBJ2-1 TRBV9 CASSARDRGLNEQFF TGTGCCAGCAGCGCCCGGGACAGGGGGCTAAATGAGCAGTTCTTC
TRBD1 TRBJ1-6 TRBV29-1 CSTKQGNNSPLHF TGCAGCACAAAACAGGGGAATAATTCACCCCTCCACTTT
TRBD1 TRBJ2-1 TRBV20-1 CSAHRDRAVF TGCAGTGCTCACCGGGACAGGGCTGTCTTC
TRBD2 TRBJ2-7 TRBV27 CASSYAGGLSYEQYF TGTGCCAGCAGTTACGCGGGGGGACTTTCCTACGAGCAGTACTTC
- TRBJ1-5 TRBV21-1 CASSTPRRGINNQPQHF TGTGCCAGCAGCACCCCCCGGCGGGGAATCAACAATCAGCCCCAGCATTTT
TRBD1 TRBJ2-7 TRBV5-1 CASSQNLMDRLSYEQYF TGCGCCAGCAGCCAAAACCTAATGGACAGGCTTTCCTACGAGCAGTACTTC
- TRBJ1-2 TRBV29-1 CSVERDTRYTF TGCAGCGTTGAAAGGGACACCCGTTACACCTTC
TRBD2 TRBJ2-5 TRBV10-1 CASSESPREGETQYF TGCGCCAGCAGTGAGTCGCCTAGGGAGGGAGAGACCCAGTACTTC
TRBD1 TRBJ2-7 TRBV6-5 CASSEQGASYEQYF TGTGCCTCCTCTGAACAGGGGGCATCCTACGAGCAGTACTTC
- TRBJ2-3 TRBV12-5 CASGSPGQYTDTQYF TGTGCTAGTGGTTCCCCGGGACAATACACAGATACGCAGTATTTT
TRBD2 TRBJ2-5 TRBV28 CASSPGGSQETQYF TGTGCCAGCAGCCCTGGCGGGAGTCAAGAGACCCAGTACTTC
TRBD1 TRBJ1-2 TRBV27 CASRPTGDYGYTF TGTGCCAGCAGACCAACAGGGGACTATGGCTACACCTTC
- TRBJ1-3 TRBV27 CASSLEGVRRNTIYF TGTGCCAGCAGTTTAGAGGGGGTTCGTAGAAACACCATATATTTT